These T cell receptor beta chains were read from a single sample in a study of shared clonotypes between healthy human individuals. Assay: immunoSEQ multiplex PCR; the TCRdb copy retains only in-frame clones and omits some. The sample lists around 100,000 clones; approximately 65% were seen once. Sequences were obtained from memory CD8+ T cells sorted from blood. These TCRs come from a woman between 25 and 40 years old in good health. CDR3s include the opening cysteine and the closing phenylalanine or tryptophan. The D gene is left open where the match is weak. The size field is filled for only some rows; it gives once, few, many or a size class.

v_gene	d_gene	abundance	j_gene	CDR3aa	CDR3nt
TRBV7-9	NA	NA	TRBJ1-5	CASSLVAGQPQHF	TGTGCCAGCAGCTTAGTTGCAGGGCAGCCCCAGCATTTT
TRBV29-1	TRBD2	NA	TRBJ2-1	CSAVGTSGTSYNEQFF	TGCAGCGCCGTAGGGACTAGCGGAACCTCCTACAATGAGCAGTTCTTC
TRBV9	NA	once	TRBJ2-7	CASSGVYEQYF	TGTGCCAGCAGCGGCGTATACGAGCAGTACTTC
TRBV9	TRBD2	NA	TRBJ2-2	CASSVAGLAGDGELFF	TGTGCCAGCAGCGTAGCTGGCCTAGCGGGAGACGGGGAGCTGTTTTTT
TRBV29-1	NA	NA	TRBJ1-3	CSVLGQTNTIYF	TGCAGCGTTCTTGGACAGACGAACACCATATATTTT
TRBV25-1	TRBD1	NA	TRBJ2-5	CASSPSVSSTGAKETQYF	TGTGCCAGCAGTCCCTCCGTTTCGTCCACAGGGGCGAAAGAGACCCAGTACTTC
TRBV25-1	NA	NA	TRBJ2-3	CASSLEGGQRLDTQYF	TGTGCCAGCAGTCTCGAGGGGGGGCAGCGTTTAGATACGCAGTATTTT
TRBV4-2	TRBD2	NA	TRBJ2-2	CASESGRKGTGELFF	TGTGCCAGCGAGAGCGGGAGAAAGGGCACCGGGGAGCTGTTTTTT
TRBV19	NA	few	TRBJ1-5	CASRTGRMGLEQPQHF	TGTGCCAGTAGAACCGGTCGCATGGGATTAGAGCAGCCCCAGCATTTT
TRBV2	NA	NA	TRBJ2-1	CASSEARGWDNEQFF	TGTGCCAGCAGTGAAGCGCGGGGTTGGGACAATGAGCAGTTCTTC
TRBV5-1	NA	NA	TRBJ2-1	CASSLVIAPSSYNEQFF	TGCGCCAGCAGCTTGGTTATAGCGCCCAGCTCCTACAATGAGCAGTTCTTC
TRBV5-4	TRBD1	NA	TRBJ1-4	CASSSQGREKLFF	TGTGCCAGCAGCTCACAGGGGAGGGAAAAACTGTTTTTT
TRBV9	NA	NA	TRBJ2-5	CASSPRTYEETQYF	TGTGCCAGCAGCCCTCGGACATATGAAGAGACCCAGTACTTC
TRBV5-6	NA	few	TRBJ2-7	CASSPGQDEQYF	TGTGCCAGCAGCCCCGGACAAGACGAGCAGTACTTC